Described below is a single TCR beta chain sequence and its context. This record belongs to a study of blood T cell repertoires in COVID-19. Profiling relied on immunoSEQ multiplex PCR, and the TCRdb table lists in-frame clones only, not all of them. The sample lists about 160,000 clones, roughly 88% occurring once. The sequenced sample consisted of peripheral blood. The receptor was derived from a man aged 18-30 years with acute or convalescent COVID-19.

The CDR3 sequence is CASSAGQAYEQYF. The CDR3 DNA follows: TGTGCCAGCAGCGCAGGGCAAGCCTACGAGCAGTACTTC. The J gene is TRBJ2-7, the V gene TRBV14; perhaps TRBD1 as D (5 bases). This CDR3 comprises 13 residues. V gave up 5 bases and J gave up 2 bases, with 10 bases separating them. Per the germline V gene, CDR1 is SGHDN and CDR2 is FVKESK.